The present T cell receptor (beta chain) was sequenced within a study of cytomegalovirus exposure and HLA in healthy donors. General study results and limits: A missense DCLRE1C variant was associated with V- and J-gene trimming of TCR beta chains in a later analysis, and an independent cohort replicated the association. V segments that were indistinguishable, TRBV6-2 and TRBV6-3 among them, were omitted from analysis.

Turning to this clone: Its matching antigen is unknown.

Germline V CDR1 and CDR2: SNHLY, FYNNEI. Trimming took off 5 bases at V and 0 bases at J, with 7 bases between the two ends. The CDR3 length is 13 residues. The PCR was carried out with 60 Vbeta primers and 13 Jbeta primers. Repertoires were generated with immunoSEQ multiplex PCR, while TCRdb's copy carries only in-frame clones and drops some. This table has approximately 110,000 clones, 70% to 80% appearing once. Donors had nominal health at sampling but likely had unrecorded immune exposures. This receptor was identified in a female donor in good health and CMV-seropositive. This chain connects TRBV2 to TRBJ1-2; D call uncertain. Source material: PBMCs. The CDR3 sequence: CASSQSSNYGYTF. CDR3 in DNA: TGTGCCAGCAGTCAATCATCTAACTATGGCTACACCTTC.